Detailed here is one T cell receptor beta chain. Its antigen remains unidentified. This record belongs to a study of OX40 agonist ivuxolimab in advanced cancers. Study details: Patients with prior anti-PD-1, anti-PD-L1 or anti-CTLA-4 therapy were eligible; roughly 40% had some.

Measured with immunoSEQ multiplex PCR; TCRdb has only the in-frame clones, and not every one. Counted here are roughly 60,000 clones, 70% to 90% occurring once; the ten biggest clones make up around 3.6%. V was pared by 4 bases and J by 4 bases, with 9 bases of the junction left unmatched. The CDR3 sequence is 15 residues long. The germline V gene has CDR1 MDHEN and CDR2 SYDVKM. Study outcomes and limitations: The mean number of expanded clones was higher in CD8+ T cells than in CD4+. Clonal expansion was among the lowest in partial responders at 0.1-3.0 mg/kg, especially CD8+.

Sequenced material: CD4+ or CD8+ T cells sorted from blood, taken in a trial of the OX40 agonist ivuxolimab. The chain recombines TRBV28 with TRBJ1-2; 7 nucleotides match TRBD1. This receptor was taken from an adult with an advanced solid tumor such as melanoma, head and neck, liver or kidney cancer. CDR3 residues: CASSWQAGGGYGYTF. The CDR3 nucleotides read TGTGCCAGCAGTTGGCAAGCAGGGGGAGGCTATGGCTACACCTTC.